This paragraph covers one TCR beta chain sequence. Here immunoSEQ multiplex PCR was the method, and the copy in TCRdb shows in-frame clones only, minus some. Of 4,900 or so clones detected, approximately 10% appear once; the ten largest clones hold roughly 2.3%. This record belongs to a study of tumour-infiltrating T cells in Burkitt lymphoma. On the study more broadly: Repertoire clonality predicted overall and progression-free survival.

Trimming cost V 1 base and J 3 bases, with 7 bases left between them. The CDR3 loop spans 14 amino acids. Germline loops: CDR1 SGHDN, CDR2 FVKESK. The chain uses TRBV14 and TRBJ2-1; no firm D call. The material sequenced was tumor tissue. The source is a human donor with diffuse large B-cell lymphoma. In nucleotides, the CDR3 is TGTGCCAGCAGCCAAGGATCGTTCTACAATGAGCAGTTCTTC. Protein sequence: CASSQGSFYNEQFF.